The present T cell receptor (beta chain) was sequenced within a study of blood T cell repertoires in COVID-19. Study-wide context: Samples came from the United States, Italy and Spain, spanning acute and convalescent COVID-19. T cells, B-cell-depleted T cells, or PBMCs provided the cDNA or gDNA that served as material.

Authors' methods: Scientists estimated how many nucleated cells there were by amplifying reference gene primers. Clones were read by immunoSEQ multiplex PCR, and TCRdb kept only the in-frame ones, dropping some. V, J and clone size are those of that table, while D and trimming were read from the DNA. The top ten hold roughly 4% of the sample, which has approximately 260,000 clones, around 80% seen once. Sequencing was performed on peripheral blood. This TCR was sampled from a woman aged 40 to 50 with active or convalescent COVID-19.

The CDR3 nucleotides are TGTGCCAGTAACTTAGCGAACACCGGGGAGCTGTTTTTT. Translated: CASNLANTGELFF. The rearrangement links TRBV19 to TRBJ2-2; no firm D call. V gave up 7 bases and J gave up 0 bases, with 6 bases separating them. This CDR3 is 13 amino acids long. The V gene's germline CDR1 is LNHDA and CDR2 SQIVND (reference sequence).